This is a list of T cell receptor beta chains from one sample in a study of T cells expressing NK-cell markers. TCRdb reprocessed the 5' RACE reads and keeps a single row for each CDR3 protein, giving no DNA. This sample's table has some 340,000 distinct CDR3 sequences. The sample consisted of blood T cells: a sorted CD56 or NKG2C T cell subset, CD4+ or CD8+ T cells, or bulk PBMC T cells (not recorded which). The receptors come from a man aged 18-70 years in good health. CDR3s include the opening cysteine and the closing phenylalanine or tryptophan. Fields, in order: CDR3 protein, J gene, V gene.

CDR3 protein: CASIPERGSGANVLTF
J gene: TRBJ2-6
V gene: TRBV12-3/TRBV12-4

CDR3 protein: CASSPNRTVILSGANVLTF
J gene: TRBJ2-6
V gene: TRBV19

CDR3 protein: CATPLERGWSEQFF
J gene: TRBJ2-1
V gene: TRBV2

CDR3 protein: CASSRLGTPRSGANVLTF
J gene: TRBJ2-6
V gene: TRBV5-1

CDR3 protein: CASSPDRRRISAYEQYF
J gene: TRBJ2-7
V gene: TRBV7-2

CDR3 protein: CSASLAGGFTDTQYF
J gene: TRBJ2-3
V gene: TRBV20-1

CDR3 protein: CSASIGSRTNTEAFF
J gene: TRBJ1-1
V gene: TRBV20-1

CDR3 protein: CASSQQGNYGYTF
J gene: TRBJ1-2
V gene: TRBV9

CDR3 protein: CASSASGTGKGEQYF
J gene: TRBJ2-7
V gene: TRBV12-3/TRBV12-4

CDR3 protein: CASSPEVGNTGELFF
J gene: TRBJ2-2
V gene: TRBV18

CDR3 protein: CASRTPRQGANGYTF
J gene: TRBJ1-2
V gene: TRBV28

CDR3 protein: CASSLMGLTRGSTEAFF
J gene: TRBJ1-1
V gene: TRBV7-3

CDR3 protein: CASSRGQSYSGNTIYF
J gene: TRBJ1-3
V gene: TRBV7-9

CDR3 protein: CASSVGGQGGVGYTF
J gene: TRBJ1-2
V gene: TRBV9

CDR3 protein: CASSRDNRPNTGELFF
J gene: TRBJ2-2
V gene: TRBV12-3/TRBV12-4

CDR3 protein: CASSPEGGKSYNEQFF
J gene: TRBJ2-1
V gene: TRBV7-9

CDR3 protein: CASSRRTDTTSTDTQYF
J gene: TRBJ2-3
V gene: TRBV5-1